This T cell receptor (beta chain) was identified during a study of T cell repertoires in aging, cancer and after chemotherapy. Study background: Donor ages fell into six groups from 30 or younger up to 70 or older. The whole study produced a dataset of approximately 10 million TCR reads. Regarding the study as a whole: Untreated cancer patients had significantly lower blood TCR diversity than age-matched healthy donors. Healthy donors lost TCR diversity with age mainly through richness, cancer patients through richness and evenness.

This clonotype is medium-sized by share. Its antigen is unidentified. The template was genomic DNA from peripheral blood, not RNA. Rearranged V-D-J TRB sequences were amplified with a mixed TRB-A/B primer pool. TCRdb itself ran the multiplex PCR reads through MiXCR, one entry per CDR3 protein. The table shows 2,800 or so distinct CDR3 sequences, with approximately 25% occurring only once. The clonotype originates from a human donor in good health. Sequences were obtained from blood.

The chain's CDR3 is CASSFVRADGYTF. Here the CDR3 DNA reads TGTGCCAGCAGTTTTGTCAGGGCGGATGGCTACACCTTC. The chain employs TRBV12-3 or TRBV12-4 and TRBJ1-2; tentatively, D is TRBD1 (5 bases). The CDR3 has 13 amino acids. Trimming took off 3 bases at V and 6 bases at J, with 11 bases between the two ends.